This T cell receptor (beta chain) derives from a study of naive CD8 T cells in extremely preterm neonates. Points from the study as a whole: Term neonates 0.4%, young children around 0.03%, adults over 0.0075%; preterm neonates shared about 2.5%. Relative to older groups, preterm infants had shorter, less trimmed CDR3s with fewer N additions.

Only in-frame clones appear in the TCRdb table, and some are missing; sequencing was by immunoSEQ multiplex PCR. The sample lists tens of thousands of clones, about nine tenths occurring once. Samples were taken at extremely preterm deliveries at 23-27 weeks of gestation. Pregnancies with fetal demise, active maternal HSV infection or known maternal HIV were excluded. The sample holds sorted live naive CD8+ CD45RA+CCR7+ T cells. Each sample had roughly 19,000–100,000 sorted naive CD8+ T cells. In the case of this clone: Its antigen is as yet unknown.

V dropped 5 bases and J dropped 1 base, with 14 bases sitting between them. Per germline, CDR1 LNHDA and CDR2 SQIVND (reference sequence). This CDR3 contains 15 residues. The sequence was obtained from a boy who was born preterm. Input material: naive CD8+ T cells from cord blood. The rearrangement links TRBV19 to TRBJ1-1, with unresolved D. This chain's CDR3 is CASSYGVATNTEAFF. The CDR3 DNA reads TGTGCCAGTAGTTATGGAGTGGCTACGAACACTGAAGCTTTCTTT.